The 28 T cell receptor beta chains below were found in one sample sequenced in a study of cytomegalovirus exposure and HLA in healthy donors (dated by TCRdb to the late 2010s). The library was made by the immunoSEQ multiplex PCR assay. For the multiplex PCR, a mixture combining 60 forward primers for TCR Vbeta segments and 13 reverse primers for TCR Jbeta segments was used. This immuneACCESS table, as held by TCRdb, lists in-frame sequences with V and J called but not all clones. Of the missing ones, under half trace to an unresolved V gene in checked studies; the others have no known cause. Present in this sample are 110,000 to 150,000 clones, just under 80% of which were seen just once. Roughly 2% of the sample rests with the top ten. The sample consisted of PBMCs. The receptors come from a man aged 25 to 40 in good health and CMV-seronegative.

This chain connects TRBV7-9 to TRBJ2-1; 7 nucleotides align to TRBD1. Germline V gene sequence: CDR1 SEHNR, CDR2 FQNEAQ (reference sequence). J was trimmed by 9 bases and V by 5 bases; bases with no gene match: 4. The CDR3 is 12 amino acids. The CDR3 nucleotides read TGTGCCAGCAGCCGTACAGGGGTTGAGCAGTTCTTC. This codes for CASSRTGVEQFF.

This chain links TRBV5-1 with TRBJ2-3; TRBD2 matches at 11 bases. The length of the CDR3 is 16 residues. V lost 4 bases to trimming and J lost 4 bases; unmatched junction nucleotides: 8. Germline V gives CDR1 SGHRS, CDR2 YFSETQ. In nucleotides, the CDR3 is TGCGCCAGCAGCCCAATCTCTAGCGGGAGGCCAGATACGCAGTATTTT. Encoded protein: CASSPISSGRPDTQYF.

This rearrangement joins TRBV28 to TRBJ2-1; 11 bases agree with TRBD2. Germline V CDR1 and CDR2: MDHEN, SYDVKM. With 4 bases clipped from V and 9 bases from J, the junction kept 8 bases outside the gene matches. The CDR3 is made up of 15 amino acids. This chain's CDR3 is CASSSFLAGGSEQFF. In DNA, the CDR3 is TGTGCCAGCAGTTCCTTTCTAGCGGGAGGCAGTGAGCAGTTCTTC.

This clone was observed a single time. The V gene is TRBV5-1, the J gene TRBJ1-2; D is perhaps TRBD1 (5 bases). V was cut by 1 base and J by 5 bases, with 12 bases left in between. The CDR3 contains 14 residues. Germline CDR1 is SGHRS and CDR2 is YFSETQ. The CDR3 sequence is CASSLISRDYGYTF. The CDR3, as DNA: TGCGCCAGCAGCTTGATTTCCAGGGATTATGGCTACACCTTC.

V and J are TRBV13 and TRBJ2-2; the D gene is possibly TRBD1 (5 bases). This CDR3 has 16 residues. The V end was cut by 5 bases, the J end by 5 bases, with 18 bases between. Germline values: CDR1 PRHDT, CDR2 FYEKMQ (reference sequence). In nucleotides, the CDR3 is TGTGCCAGCAGCCCCGGCCCCGCCAGGGCTACCGGGGAGCTGTTTTTT. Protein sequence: CASSPGPARATGELFF.

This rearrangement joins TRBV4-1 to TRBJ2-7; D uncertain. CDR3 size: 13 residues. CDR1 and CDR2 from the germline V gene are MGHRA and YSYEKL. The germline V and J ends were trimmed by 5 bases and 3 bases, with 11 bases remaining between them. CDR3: CASSSLASYEQYF. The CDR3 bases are TGCGCCAGCAGCTCCCTTGCGAGCTACGAGCAGTACTTC.

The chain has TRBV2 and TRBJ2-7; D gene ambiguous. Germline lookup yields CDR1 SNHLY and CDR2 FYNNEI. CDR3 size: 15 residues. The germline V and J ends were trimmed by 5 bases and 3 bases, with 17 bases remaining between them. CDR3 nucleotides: TGTGCCAGCAGTATATCAGGCCTCCTCCACTACGAGCAGTACTTC. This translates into CASSISGLLHYEQYF.

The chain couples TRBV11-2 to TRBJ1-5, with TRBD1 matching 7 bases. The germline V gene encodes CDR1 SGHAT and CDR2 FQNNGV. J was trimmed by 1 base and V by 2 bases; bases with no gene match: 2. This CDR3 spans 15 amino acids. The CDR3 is CASSLQGGSNQPQHF. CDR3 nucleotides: TGTGCCAGCAGCTTACAGGGGGGAAGCAATCAGCCCCAGCATTTT.

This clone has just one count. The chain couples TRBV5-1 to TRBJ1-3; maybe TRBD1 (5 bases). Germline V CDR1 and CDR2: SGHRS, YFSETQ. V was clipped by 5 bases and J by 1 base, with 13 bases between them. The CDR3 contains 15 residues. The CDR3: CASSSLGESGNTIYF. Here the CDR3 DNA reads TGCGCCAGCAGTTCCTTAGGGGAATCTGGAAACACCATATATTTT.

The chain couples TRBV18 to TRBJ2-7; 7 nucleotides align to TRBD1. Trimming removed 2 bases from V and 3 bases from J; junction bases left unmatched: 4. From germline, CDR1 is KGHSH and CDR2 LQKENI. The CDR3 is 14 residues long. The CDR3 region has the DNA TGTGCCAGCTCACCAGGGGGACAGCTCTACGAGCAGTACTTC. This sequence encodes CASSPGGQLYEQYF.

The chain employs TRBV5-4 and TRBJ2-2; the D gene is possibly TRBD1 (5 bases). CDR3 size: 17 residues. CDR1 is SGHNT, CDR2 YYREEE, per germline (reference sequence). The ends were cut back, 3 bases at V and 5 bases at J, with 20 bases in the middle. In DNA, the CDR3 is TGTGCCAGCAGCTCAATCCTCGGGCAGGGTAAAACCGGGGAGCTGTTTTTT. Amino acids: CASSSILGQGKTGELFF.

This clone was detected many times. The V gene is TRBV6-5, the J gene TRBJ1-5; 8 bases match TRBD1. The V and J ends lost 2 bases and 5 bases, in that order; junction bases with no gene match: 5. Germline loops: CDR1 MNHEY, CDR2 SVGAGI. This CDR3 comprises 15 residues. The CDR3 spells CASSYDGRGHQPQHF. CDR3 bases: TGTGCCAGCAGTTACGACGGCAGGGGGCATCAGCCCCAGCATTTT.

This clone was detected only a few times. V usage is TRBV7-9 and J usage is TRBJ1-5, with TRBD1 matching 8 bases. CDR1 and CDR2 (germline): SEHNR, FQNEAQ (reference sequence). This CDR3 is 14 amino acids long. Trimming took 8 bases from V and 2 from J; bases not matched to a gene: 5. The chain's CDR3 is CASADRGGNQPQHF. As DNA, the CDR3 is TGTGCCAGCGCCGACAGGGGAGGCAATCAGCCCCAGCATTTT.

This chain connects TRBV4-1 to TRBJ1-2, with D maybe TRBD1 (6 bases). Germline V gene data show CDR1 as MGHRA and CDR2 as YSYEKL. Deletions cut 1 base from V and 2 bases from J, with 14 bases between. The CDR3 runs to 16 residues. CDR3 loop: CASSQVREGQNYGYTF. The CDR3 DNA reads TGCGCCAGCAGCCAAGTAAGGGAAGGACAGAACTATGGCTACACCTTC.

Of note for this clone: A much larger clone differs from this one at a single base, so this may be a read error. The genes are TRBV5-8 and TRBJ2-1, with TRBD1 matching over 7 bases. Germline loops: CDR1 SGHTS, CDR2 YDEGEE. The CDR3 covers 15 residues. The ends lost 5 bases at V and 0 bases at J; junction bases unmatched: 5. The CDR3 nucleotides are TGTGCCAGCAGTCGACAGGGAAGCTCCTACAATGAGCAGTTCTTC. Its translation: CASSRQGSSYNEQFF.

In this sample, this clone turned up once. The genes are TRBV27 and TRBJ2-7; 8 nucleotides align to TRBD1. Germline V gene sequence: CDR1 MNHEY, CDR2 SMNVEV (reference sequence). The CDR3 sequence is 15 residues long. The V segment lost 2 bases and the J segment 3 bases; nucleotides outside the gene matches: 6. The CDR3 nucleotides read TGTGCCAGCAGTTTAGGAGCAGGGGGCTTCTACGAGCAGTACTTC. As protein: CASSLGAGGFYEQYF.

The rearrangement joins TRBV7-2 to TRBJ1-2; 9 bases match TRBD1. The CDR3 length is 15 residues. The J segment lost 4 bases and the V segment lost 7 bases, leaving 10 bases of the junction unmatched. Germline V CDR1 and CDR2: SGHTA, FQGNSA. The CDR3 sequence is CASTFGTGISYGYTF. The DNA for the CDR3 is TGTGCCAGCACCTTCGGGACAGGGATTTCCTATGGCTACACCTTC.

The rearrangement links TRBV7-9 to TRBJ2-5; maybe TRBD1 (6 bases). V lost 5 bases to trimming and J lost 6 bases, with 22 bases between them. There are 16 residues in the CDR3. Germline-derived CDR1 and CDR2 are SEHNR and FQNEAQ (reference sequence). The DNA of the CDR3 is TGTGCCAGCAGCCCTCCTGAGGGGACAATAAGGAAGACCCAGTACTTC. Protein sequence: CASSPPEGTIRKTQYF. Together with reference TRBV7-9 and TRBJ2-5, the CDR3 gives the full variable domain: DTGVSQNPRHKITKRGQNVTFRCDPISEHNRLYWYRQTLGQGPEFLTYFQNEAQLEKSRLLSDRFSAERPKGSFSTLEIQRTEQGDSAMYLCASSPPEGTIRKTQYFGPGTRLLVL.

The CDR3 DNA follows: TGTGCCTGGAGTTTAAGGGGGTTTCTAGCGGGGTACAATGAGCAGTTCTTC. This encodes CAWSLRGFLAGYNEQFF. The chain couples TRBV30 to TRBJ2-1, with 9 positions matching TRBD2. V shed 2 bases, J shed 4 bases, and the junction held 12 bases outside the gene matches. CDR3 length equals 17 residues. Germline V lookup: CDR1 GTSNPN, CDR2 SVGIG (reference sequence).

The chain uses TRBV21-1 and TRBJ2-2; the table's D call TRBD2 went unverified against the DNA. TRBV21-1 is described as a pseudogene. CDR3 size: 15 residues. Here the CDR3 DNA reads TGTGCCAGCACCCGGACTAGCGGTAACACCGGGGAGCTGTTTTTT. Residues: CASTRTSGNTGELFF.

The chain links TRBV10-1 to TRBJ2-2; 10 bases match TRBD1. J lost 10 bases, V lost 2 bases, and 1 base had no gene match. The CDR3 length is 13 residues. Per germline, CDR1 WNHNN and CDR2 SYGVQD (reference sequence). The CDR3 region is CASSEGTGEELFF. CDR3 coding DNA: TGCGCCAGCAGTGAGGGGACAGGGGAGGAGCTGTTTTTT.

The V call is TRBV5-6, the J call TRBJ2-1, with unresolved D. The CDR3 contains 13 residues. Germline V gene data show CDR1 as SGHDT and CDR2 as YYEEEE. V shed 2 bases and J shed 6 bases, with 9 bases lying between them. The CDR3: CASSFLVPNEQFF. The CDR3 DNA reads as TGTGCCAGCAGCTTTCTAGTACCCAATGAGCAGTTCTTC.

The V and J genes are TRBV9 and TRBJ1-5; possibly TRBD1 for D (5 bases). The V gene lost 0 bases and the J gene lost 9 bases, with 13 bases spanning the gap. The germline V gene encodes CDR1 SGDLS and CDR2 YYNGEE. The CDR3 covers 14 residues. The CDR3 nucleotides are TGTGCCAGCAGCGTAGATCCGGCGGGGGGGCCCCAGCATTTT. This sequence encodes CASSVDPAGGPQHF.

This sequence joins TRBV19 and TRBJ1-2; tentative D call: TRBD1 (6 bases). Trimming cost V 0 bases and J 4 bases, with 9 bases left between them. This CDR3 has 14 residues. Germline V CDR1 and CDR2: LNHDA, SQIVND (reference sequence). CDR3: CASSIETGTYGYTF. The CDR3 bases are TGTGCCAGTAGTATAGAAACAGGGACCTATGGCTACACCTTC. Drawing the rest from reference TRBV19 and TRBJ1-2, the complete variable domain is DGGITQSPKYLFRKEGQNVTLSCEQNLNHDAMYWYRQDPGQGLRLIYYSQIVNDFQKGDIAEGYSVSREKKESFPLTVTSAQKNPTAFYLCASSIETGTYGYTFGSGTRLTVV.

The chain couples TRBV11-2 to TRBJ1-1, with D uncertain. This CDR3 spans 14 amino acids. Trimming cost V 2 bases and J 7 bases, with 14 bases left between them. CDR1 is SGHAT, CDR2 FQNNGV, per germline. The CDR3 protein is CASSLYAGNHEAFF. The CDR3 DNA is TGTGCCAGCAGCTTATATGCAGGAAATCATGAAGCTTTCTTT.

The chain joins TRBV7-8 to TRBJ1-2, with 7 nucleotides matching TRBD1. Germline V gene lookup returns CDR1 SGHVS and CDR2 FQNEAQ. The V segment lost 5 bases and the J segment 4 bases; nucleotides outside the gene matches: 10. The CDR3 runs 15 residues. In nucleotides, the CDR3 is TGTGCCAGCAGCCTTGAGGGGGCGGTCGGCTATGGCTACACCTTC. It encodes CASSLEGAVGYGYTF.

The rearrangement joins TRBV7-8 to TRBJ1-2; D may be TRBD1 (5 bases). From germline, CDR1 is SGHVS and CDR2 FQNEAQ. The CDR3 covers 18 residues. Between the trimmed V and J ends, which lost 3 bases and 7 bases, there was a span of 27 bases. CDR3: CASSFLGLMRRGVTGYTF. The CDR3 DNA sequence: TGTGCCAGCAGCTTTTTGGGACTAATGAGGAGGGGAGTAACTGGCTACACCTTC.

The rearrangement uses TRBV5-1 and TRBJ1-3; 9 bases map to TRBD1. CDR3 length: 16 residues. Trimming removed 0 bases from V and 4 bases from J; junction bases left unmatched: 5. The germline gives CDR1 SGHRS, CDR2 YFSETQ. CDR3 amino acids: CASSLEPGQGGNTIYF. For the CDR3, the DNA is TGCGCCAGCAGCTTGGAGCCGGGACAGGGAGGAAACACCATATATTTT.